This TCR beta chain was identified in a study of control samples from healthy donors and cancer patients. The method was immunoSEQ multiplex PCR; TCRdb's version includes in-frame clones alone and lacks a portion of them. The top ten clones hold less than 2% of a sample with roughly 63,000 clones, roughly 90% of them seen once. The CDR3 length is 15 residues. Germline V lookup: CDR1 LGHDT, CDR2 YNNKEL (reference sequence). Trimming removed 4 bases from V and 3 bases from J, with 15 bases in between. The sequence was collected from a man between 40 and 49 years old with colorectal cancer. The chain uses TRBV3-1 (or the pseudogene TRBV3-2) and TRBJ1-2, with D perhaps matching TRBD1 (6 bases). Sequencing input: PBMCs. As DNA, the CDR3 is TGTGCCAGCAGCCTCTCGGACAGAACCGACTATGGCTACACCTTC. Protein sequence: CASSLSDRTDYGYTF.